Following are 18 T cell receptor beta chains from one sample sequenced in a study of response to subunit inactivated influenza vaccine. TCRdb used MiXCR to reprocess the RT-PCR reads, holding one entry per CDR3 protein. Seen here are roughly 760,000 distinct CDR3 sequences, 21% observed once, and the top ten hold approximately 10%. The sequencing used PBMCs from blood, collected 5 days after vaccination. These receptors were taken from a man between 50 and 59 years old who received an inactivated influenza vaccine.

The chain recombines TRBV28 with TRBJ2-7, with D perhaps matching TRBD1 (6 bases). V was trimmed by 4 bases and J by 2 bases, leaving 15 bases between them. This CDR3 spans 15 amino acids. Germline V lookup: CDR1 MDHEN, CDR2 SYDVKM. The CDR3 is CASSYRQDLPYEQYF. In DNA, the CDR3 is TGTGCCAGCAGTTATAGACAGGACCTCCCCTACGAGCAGTACTTC.

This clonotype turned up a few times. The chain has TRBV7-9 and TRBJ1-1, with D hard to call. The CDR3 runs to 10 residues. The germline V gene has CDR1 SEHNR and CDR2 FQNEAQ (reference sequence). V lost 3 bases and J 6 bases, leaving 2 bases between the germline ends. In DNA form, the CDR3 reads TGTGCCAGCAGCTTCTCTGAAGCTTTCTTT. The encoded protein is CASSFSEAFF.

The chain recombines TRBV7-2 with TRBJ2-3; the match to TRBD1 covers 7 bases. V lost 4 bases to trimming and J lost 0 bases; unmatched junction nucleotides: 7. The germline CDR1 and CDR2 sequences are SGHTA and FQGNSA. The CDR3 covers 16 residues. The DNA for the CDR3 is TGTGCCAGCAGCTCACATGGGACAGATAGCACAGATACGCAGTATTTT. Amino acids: CASSSHGTDSTDTQYF.

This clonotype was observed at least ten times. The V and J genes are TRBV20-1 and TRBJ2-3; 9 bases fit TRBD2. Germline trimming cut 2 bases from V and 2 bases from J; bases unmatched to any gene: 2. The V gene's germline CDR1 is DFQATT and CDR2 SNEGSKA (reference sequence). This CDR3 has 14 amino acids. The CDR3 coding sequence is TGCAGTGCTAGACTAGCGGGGAACACAGATACGCAGTATTTT. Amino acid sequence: CSARLAGNTDTQYF.

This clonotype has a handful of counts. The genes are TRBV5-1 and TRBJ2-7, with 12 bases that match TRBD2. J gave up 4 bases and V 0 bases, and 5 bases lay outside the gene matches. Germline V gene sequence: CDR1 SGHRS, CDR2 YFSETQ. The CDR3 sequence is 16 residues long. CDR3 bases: TGCGCCAGCAGCTTGGTACCTAGCGGGGGGGCTTACGAGCAGTACTTC. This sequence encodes CASSLVPSGGAYEQYF.

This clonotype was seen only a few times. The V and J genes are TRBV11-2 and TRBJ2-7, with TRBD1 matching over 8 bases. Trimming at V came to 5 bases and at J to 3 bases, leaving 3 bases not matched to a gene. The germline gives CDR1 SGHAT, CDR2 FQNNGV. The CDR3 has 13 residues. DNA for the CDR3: TGTGCCAGCAGCGGACAGGGAGTCTACGAGCAGTACTTC. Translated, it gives CASSGQGVYEQYF.

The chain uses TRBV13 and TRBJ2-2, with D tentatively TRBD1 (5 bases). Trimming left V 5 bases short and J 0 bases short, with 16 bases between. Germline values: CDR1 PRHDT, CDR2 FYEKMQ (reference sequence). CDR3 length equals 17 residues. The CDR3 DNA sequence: TGTGCCAGCAGCCATCAGCCCCGGACAACGAACACCGGGGAGCTGTTTTTT. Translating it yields CASSHQPRTTNTGELFF.

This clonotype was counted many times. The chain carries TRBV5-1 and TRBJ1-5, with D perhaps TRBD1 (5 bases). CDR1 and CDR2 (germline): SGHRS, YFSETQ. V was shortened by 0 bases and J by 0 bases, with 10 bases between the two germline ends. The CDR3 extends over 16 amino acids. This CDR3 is CASSLAGLNSNQPQHF. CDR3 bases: TGCGCCAGCAGCTTGGCGGGACTCAATAGCAATCAGCCCCAGCATTTT.

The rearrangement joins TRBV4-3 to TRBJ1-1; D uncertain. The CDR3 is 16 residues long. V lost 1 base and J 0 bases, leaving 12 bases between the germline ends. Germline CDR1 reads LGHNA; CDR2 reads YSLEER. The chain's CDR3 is CASSQGLSRMNTEAFF. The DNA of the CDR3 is TGCGCCAGCAGCCAAGGGCTGTCAAGGATGAACACTGAAGCTTTCTTT.

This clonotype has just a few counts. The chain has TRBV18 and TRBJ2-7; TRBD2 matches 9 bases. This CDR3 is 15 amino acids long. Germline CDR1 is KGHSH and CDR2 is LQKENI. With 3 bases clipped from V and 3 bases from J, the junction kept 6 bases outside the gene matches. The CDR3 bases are TGTGCCAGCTCACCGCTAGCGGGGAGAAACTACGAGCAGTACTTC. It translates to CASSPLAGRNYEQYF.

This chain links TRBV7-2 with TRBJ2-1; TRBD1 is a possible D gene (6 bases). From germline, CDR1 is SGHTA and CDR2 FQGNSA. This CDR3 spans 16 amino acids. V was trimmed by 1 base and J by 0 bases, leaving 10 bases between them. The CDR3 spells CASSLVGASSYNEQFF. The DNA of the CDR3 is TGTGCCAGCAGCTTAGTGGGGGCGAGCTCCTACAATGAGCAGTTCTTC. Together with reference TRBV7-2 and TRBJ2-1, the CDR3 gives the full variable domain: GAGVSQSPSNKVTEKGKDVELRCDPISGHTALYWYRQSLGQGLEFLIYFQGNSAPDKSGLPSDRFSAERTGGSVSTLTIQRTQQEDSAVYLCASSLVGASSYNEQFFGPGTRLTVL.

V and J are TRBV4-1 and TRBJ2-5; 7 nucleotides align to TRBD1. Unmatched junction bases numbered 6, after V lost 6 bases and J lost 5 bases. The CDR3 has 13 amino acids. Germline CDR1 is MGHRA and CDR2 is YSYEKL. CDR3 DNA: TGCGCCAGCAGGAAAACAGGGGAGGAGACCCAGTACTTC. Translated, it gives CASRKTGEETQYF.

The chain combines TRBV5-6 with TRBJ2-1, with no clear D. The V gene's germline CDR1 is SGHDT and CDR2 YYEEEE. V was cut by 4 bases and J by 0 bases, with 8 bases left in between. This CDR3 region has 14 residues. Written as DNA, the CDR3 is TGTGCCAGCAGCCAGTTTAGCTCCTACAATGAGCAGTTCTTC. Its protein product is CASSQFSSYNEQFF.

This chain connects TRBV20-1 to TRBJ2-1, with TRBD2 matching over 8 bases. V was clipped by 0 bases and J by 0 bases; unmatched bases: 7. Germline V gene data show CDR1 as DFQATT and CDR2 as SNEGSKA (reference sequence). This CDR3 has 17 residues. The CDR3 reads CSARDPAGALSYNEQFF. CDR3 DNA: TGCAGTGCTAGAGATCCAGCGGGGGCCCTCTCCTACAATGAGCAGTTCTTC.

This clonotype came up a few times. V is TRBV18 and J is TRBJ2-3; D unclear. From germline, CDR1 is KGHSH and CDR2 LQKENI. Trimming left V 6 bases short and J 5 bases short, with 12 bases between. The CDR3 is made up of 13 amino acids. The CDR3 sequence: CASSRELVDTQYF. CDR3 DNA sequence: TGTGCCAGCTCGCGAGAATTGGTAGATACGCAGTATTTT.

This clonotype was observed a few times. The CDR3 sequence: CSARDRGRPQHF. The DNA for the CDR3 is TGCAGTGCTAGAGATCGCGGCAGACCCCAGCATTTT. The V and J genes are TRBV20-1 and TRBJ1-5; no clear D. CDR3 length: 12 amino acids. Trimming removed 0 bases at V and 10 bases at J, with 10 bases between. The germline gives CDR1 DFQATT, CDR2 SNEGSKA (reference sequence).

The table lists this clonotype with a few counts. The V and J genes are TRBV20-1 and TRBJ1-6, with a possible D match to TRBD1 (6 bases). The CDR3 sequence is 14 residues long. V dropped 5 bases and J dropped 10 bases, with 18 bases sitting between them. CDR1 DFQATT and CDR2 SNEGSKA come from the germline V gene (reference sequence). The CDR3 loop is CSAGQTGSNSPLHF. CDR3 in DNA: TGCAGTGCTGGGCAGACAGGATCCAACTCACCCCTCCACTTT.

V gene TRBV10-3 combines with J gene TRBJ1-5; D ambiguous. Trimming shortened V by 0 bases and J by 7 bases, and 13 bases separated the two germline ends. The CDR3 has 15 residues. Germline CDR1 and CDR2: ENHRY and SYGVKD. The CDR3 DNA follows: TGTGCCATCAGTGAGTCTTATAGCGGAGGACAGCCCCAGCATTTT. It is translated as CAISESYSGGQPQHF.